This entry is about one T cell receptor beta chain. This sample stems from a study of T cells after yellow fever vaccination. TCRdb itself ran the 5' RACE reads through MiXCR, one entry per CDR3 protein. The data hold some 350,000 distinct CDR3 sequences, with approximately 4% observed a single time. Trimming cost V 7 bases and J 8 bases, with 22 bases left between them. The CDR3 is 15 amino acids. Germline loops: CDR1 MNHNS, CDR2 SASEGT. The sequence was obtained from a man aged 18 to 29 who received the YFV17D yellow fever vaccine. The genes are TRBV6-1 and TRBJ2-3; D may be TRBD2 (6 bases). Material: PBMCs, obtained 5 days after the yellow fever booster vaccination. Here the CDR3 reads CASTTRTPSGGTQYF. CDR3 in DNA: TGTGCCAGCACTACCCGGACGCCCTCCGGGGGTACGCAGTATTTT.